Each of the 32 T cell receptor beta chains below was sequenced from the same sample in a study of cytomegalovirus exposure and HLA in healthy donors. Profiled with immunoSEQ multiplex PCR; TCRdb holds only in-frame clones, not every one. The table has fewer than 400,000 clones, 86% seen once. Source material: PBMCs. The source is a young woman in good health and CMV-seronegative.

The gene calls are TRBV15 and TRBJ2-7; D gene unclear. The V and J ends lost 4 bases and 3 bases respectively, with 4 bases between them. The CDR3 has 11 residues. Germline CDR1 reads LNHNV; CDR2 reads YYDKDF (reference sequence). CDR3 residues: CATSNNYEQYF. The CDR3, as DNA: TGTGCCACCAGCAATAACTACGAGCAGTACTTC.

The chain carries TRBV7-6 and TRBJ2-1; 10 bases fit TRBD2. Germline values: CDR1 SGHVS, CDR2 FNYEAQ. The V gene end was trimmed by 1 base and the J gene end by 9 bases; junction bases not matched to a gene: 9. The CDR3 has 16 amino acids. The CDR3 sequence is CASSLVTSGYTGEQFF. DNA for the CDR3: TGTGCCAGCAGCTTAGTGACTAGCGGGTATACAGGTGAGCAGTTCTTC.

The genes are TRBV27 and TRBJ2-7; 7 positions match TRBD2. V lost 8 bases and J lost 3; bases outside the gene matches: 13. There are 15 residues in the CDR3. The germline V gene encodes CDR1 MNHEY and CDR2 SMNVEV (reference sequence). The CDR3 sequence: CASSSPRAGVYEQYF. CDR3 nucleotide sequence: TGTGCCAGCTCCTCACCAAGGGCGGGAGTCTACGAGCAGTACTTC.

The genes are TRBV2 and TRBJ1-3; tentatively, D is TRBD1 (5 bases). Trimming cost V 6 bases and J 2 bases, with 8 bases left between them. This CDR3 comprises 13 residues. Germline assignment: CDR1 SNHLY and CDR2 FYNNEI. The CDR3 loop is CASRSGAGNTIYF. Here the CDR3 DNA reads TGTGCCAGCAGGTCGGGGGCTGGAAACACCATATATTTT.

Comments on this clone: This sample also contains other DNA sequences that code for the same CDR3. The chain recombines TRBV5-1 with TRBJ2-3; D call uncertain. Germline CDR1 and CDR2: SGHRS and YFSETQ. Trimming stripped 0 bases from V and 9 bases from J, with 8 bases between. This CDR3 region has 12 residues. CDR3 sequence: CASSLASDTQYF. Here the CDR3 DNA reads TGCGCCAGCAGCTTGGCCAGCGACACGCAGTATTTT.

The chain joins TRBV7-9 to TRBJ2-2; the D gene is possibly TRBD1 (6 bases). The CDR3 loop spans 15 amino acids. V was shortened by 5 bases and J by 2 bases, with 12 bases between the two germline ends. CDR1 is SEHNR, CDR2 FQNEAQ, per germline (reference sequence). CDR3 sequence (DNA): TGTGCCAGCAGCCCTGGACAGACCAACACCGGGGAGCTGTTTTTT. It specifies CASSPGQTNTGELFF.

V is TRBV19 and J is TRBJ2-1, with 12 bases matching TRBD2. The germline CDR1 and CDR2 sequences are LNHDA and SQIVND (reference sequence). With V trimmed by 7 bases and J by 1 base, 8 bases remained unmatched. The CDR3 covers 17 residues. CDR3 region: CASTGTSGRQSYNEQFF. CDR3 DNA: TGTGCCAGTACCGGGACTAGCGGGCGCCAATCCTACAATGAGCAGTTCTTC.

This chain joins TRBV5-1 and TRBJ1-2; D unresolved. This CDR3 region has 15 residues. Germline assignment: CDR1 SGHRS and CDR2 YFSETQ. Trimming stripped 2 bases from V and 3 bases from J, with 14 bases between. The CDR3: CASSFVDSVDYGYTF. The CDR3 DNA reads TGCGCCAGCAGCTTTGTGGACTCGGTGGACTATGGCTACACCTTC. The whole variable domain, remainder taken from reference TRBV5-1 and TRBJ1-2, is KAGVTQTPRYLIKTRGQQVTLSCSPISGHRSVSWYQQTPGQGLQFLFEYFSETQRNKGNFPGRFSGRQFSNSRSEMNVSTLELGDSALYLCASSFVDSVDYGYTFGSGTRLTVV.

This clone has only one observation. The J gene is TRBJ1-2, the V gene TRBV7-2, with D perhaps matching TRBD1 (5 bases). This CDR3 has 14 residues. V lost 2 bases and J lost 7, with 14 bases in between. Germline CDR1 reads SGHTA; CDR2 reads FQGNSA. CDR3 nucleotide sequence: TGTGCCAGCAGCTTACTGCAGGGAAGAGGTGGCTACACCTTC. Protein sequence: CASSLLQGRGGYTF.

CDR3 loop: CASSPLPTSGETQYF. The CDR3 DNA reads TGTGCCAGCAGCCCACTCCCCACTAGCGGGGAGACCCAGTACTTC. The chain couples TRBV4-2 to TRBJ2-5; 9 bases agree with TRBD2. This CDR3 region has 15 residues. CDR1 is LGHNA and CDR2 is YNFKEQ in the germline V gene. J lost 5 bases, V lost 4 bases, and 8 bases had no gene match.

This chain links TRBV7-8 with TRBJ1-5, with 7 bases matching TRBD1. In germline, CDR1 is SGHVS, CDR2 FQNEAQ. V was pared by 1 base and J by 6 bases, with 3 bases of the junction left unmatched. The CDR3 sequence is 14 residues long. In DNA form, the CDR3 reads TGTGCCAGCAGCTTAGAAGGGGGCCTTCAGCCCCAGCATTTT. Its protein is CASSLEGGLQPQHF.

The chain combines TRBV5-6 with TRBJ1-1, with D perhaps matching TRBD1 (6 bases). The CDR3 covers 14 residues. V lost 0 bases, J lost 10 bases, and 16 bases lay in between. CDR1 and CDR2 (germline): SGHDT, YYEEEE. The CDR3 here is CASSLEGELSAAFF. CDR3 in DNA: TGTGCCAGCAGCTTGGAGGGGGAGCTGTCCGCAGCTTTCTTT.

The V and J genes are TRBV10-3 and TRBJ2-3; D might be TRBD2 (6 bases). Germline V lookup: CDR1 ENHRY, CDR2 SYGVKD. The V gene lost 3 bases and the J gene lost 2 bases, with 9 bases spanning the gap. This CDR3 comprises 14 residues. The CDR3 region is CAISDTGVTDTQYF. In DNA, the CDR3 is TGTGCCATCAGTGATACGGGAGTCACAGATACGCAGTATTTT.

V and J are TRBV27 and TRBJ2-7, with 7 bases that match TRBD2. CDR3 size: 14 residues. In germline, CDR1 is MNHEY, CDR2 SMNVEV (reference sequence). J gave up 1 base and V 6 bases, and 6 bases lay outside the gene matches. CDR3 in DNA: TGTGCCAGCAGCTTTAGCGGGCAATCCTACGAGCAGTACTTC. This gives the protein CASSFSGQSYEQYF.

CDR3 protein: CASIFTYRGSTEAFF. For the CDR3, the DNA is TGTGCCAGCATTTTCACGTACAGGGGATCCACTGAAGCTTTCTTT. J is TRBJ1-1 and V is TRBV5-4; TRBD1 matches 7 bases. V lost 6 bases, J lost 4 bases, and 12 bases stayed unmatched. The CDR3 consists of 15 residues. Germline loops: CDR1 SGHNT, CDR2 YYREEE (reference sequence).

This rearrangement joins TRBV7-2 to TRBJ1-2; D unresolved. Germline V lookup: CDR1 SGHTA, CDR2 FQGNSA. The CDR3 covers 15 residues. The V and J ends lost 4 bases and 1 base respectively, with 13 bases between them. In nucleotides, the CDR3 is TGTGCCAGCAGCTCAACTTTCACAGTTAACTATGGCTACACCTTC. Translation: CASSSTFTVNYGYTF.

The chain joins TRBV28 to TRBJ1-1; D is ambiguous. The V gene's germline CDR1 is MDHEN and CDR2 SYDVKM. The CDR3 length is 11 residues. The V and J ends lost 8 bases and 0 bases respectively, with 4 bases between them. CDR3 DNA: TGTGCCAGCCGAGTGAACACTGAAGCTTTCTTT. Translating it yields CASRVNTEAFF. Looking up the rest from reference TRBV28 and TRBJ1-1 gives the full variable domain: DVKVTQSSRYLVKRTGEKVFLECVQDMDHENMFWYRQDPGLGLRLIYFSYDVKMKEKGDIPEGYSVSREKKERFSLILESASTNQTSMYLCASRVNTEAFFGQGTRLTVV.

This chain uses TRBV4-2 with TRBJ2-7; the match to TRBD2 covers 10 bases. Germline lookup yields CDR1 LGHNA and CDR2 YNFKEQ. This CDR3 region has 15 residues. Losses at the gene ends were 1 base for V and 3 bases for J; bases not matched to a gene: 3. In DNA, the CDR3 is TGTGCCAGCAGCCAAGTCTCTAGCGGGAGCTACGAGCAGTACTTC. This encodes CASSQVSSGSYEQYF.

The chain carries TRBV6-1 and TRBJ1-2; D is undetermined. The V gene's germline CDR1 is MNHNS and CDR2 SASEGT. The CDR3 contains 15 residues. V was cut by 2 bases and J by 0 bases, with 10 bases left in between. In DNA form, the CDR3 reads TGTGCCAGCAGTGAAACAGCATTAGCTAACTATGGCTACACCTTC. Protein product: CASSETALANYGYTF.

This sequence joins TRBV7-8 and TRBJ2-2, with 8 bases that match TRBD2. CDR3 length: 15 amino acids. With V trimmed by 0 bases and J by 5 bases, 2 bases remained unmatched. CDR1 and CDR2 from the germline V gene are SGHVS and FQNEAQ. CDR3 nucleotide sequence: TGTGCCAGCAGCTTAGCGGGCGGGGGGACCGGGGAGCTGTTTTTT. Amino acids: CASSLAGGGTGELFF.

The chain joins TRBV18 to TRBJ1-2, with 9 bases identical to TRBD1. The germline CDR1 and CDR2 sequences are KGHSH and LQKENI. Germline trimming cut 1 base from V and 6 bases from J; bases unmatched to any gene: 6. The CDR3 is made up of 15 amino acids. CDR3 region: CASSPRDRGKDGYTF. In DNA form, the CDR3 reads TGTGCCAGCTCACCACGCGACAGGGGGAAGGATGGCTACACCTTC.

The CDR3 region is CASSFGGTNTGELFF. DNA of the CDR3: TGTGCCAGCAGCTTTGGCGGAACGAACACCGGGGAGCTGTTTTTT. This chain uses TRBV7-6 with TRBJ2-2; D unresolved. CDR1 and CDR2 from the germline V gene are SGHVS and FNYEAQ. CDR3 length: 15 residues. Trimming removed 3 bases from V and 0 bases from J, with 8 bases in between.

The V call is TRBV28, the J call TRBJ2-2, with 7 bases matching TRBD1. After removal of 6 bases from V and 3 bases from J, the junction contained 10 bases not matched to a gene. CDR1 and CDR2 (germline): MDHEN, SYDVKM. The CDR3 runs 16 residues. CDR3 nucleotide sequence: TGTGCCAGCAGCCTCTGGGGACAGAAGCACACCGGGGAGCTGTTTTTT. This translates into CASSLWGQKHTGELFF.

J is TRBJ1-2 and V is TRBV27, with 8 bases matching TRBD1. Per germline, CDR1 MNHEY and CDR2 SMNVEV (reference sequence). V shed 3 bases, J shed 4 bases, and the junction held 10 bases outside the gene matches. CDR3 length: 16 residues. CDR3 sequence: CASSFLRGRAGYGYTF. CDR3 nucleotide sequence: TGTGCCAGCAGTTTCCTCAGGGGGCGGGCTGGCTATGGCTACACCTTC.

The chain has TRBV6-4 and TRBJ1-1, with D tentatively TRBD1 (5 bases). With 5 bases removed from V and 2 bases from J, the gap between germline ends came to 9 bases. The length of the CDR3 is 13 residues. The germline gives CDR1 MRHNA, CDR2 SNTAGT. DNA for the CDR3: TGTGCCAGCAGTCTAGGGGTTAACACTGAAGCTTTCTTT. Its protein product is CASSLGVNTEAFF.

J is TRBJ2-5 and V is TRBV11-3, with a weak D call TRBD1 (5 bases). V shed 10 bases and J shed 5 bases, with 14 bases lying between them. CDR3 length equals 12 residues. The germline V gene encodes CDR1 SGHNT and CDR2 YENEEA. In DNA form, the CDR3 reads TGTGCCAAGGAGCAGGGATGGGAGACCCAGTACTTC. The encoded protein is CAKEQGWETQYF.

The chain couples TRBV9 to TRBJ1-3; D ambiguous. The CDR3 totals 16 residues. Germline V gives CDR1 SGDLS, CDR2 YYNGEE. The V end lost 8 bases, the J end lost 0 bases, and 18 bases lay between the germline ends. CDR3 sequence reads: CARAGSPETSGNTIYF. CDR3 nucleotide sequence: TGTGCCAGAGCCGGGTCCCCAGAAACCTCTGGAAACACCATATATTTT. Based on the CDR3 plus reference TRBV9 and TRBJ1-3, the full variable domain is DSGVTQTPKHLITATGQRVTLRCSPRSGDLSVYWYQQSLDQGLQFLIQYYNGEERAKGNILERFSAQQFPDLHSELNLSSLELGDSALYFCARAGSPETSGNTIYFGEGSWLTVV.

The chain employs TRBV4-3 and TRBJ2-1; tentatively, D is TRBD2 (6 bases). The V gene's germline CDR1 is LGHNA and CDR2 YSLEER. V was pared by 2 bases and J by 10 bases, with 15 bases between. The CDR3 loop spans 14 amino acids. In DNA, the CDR3 is TGCGCCAGCAGCCAATCGGGAGCTAGGTCAGAGCAGTTCTTC. Its protein product is CASSQSGARSEQFF.

The CDR3 sequence is CASRGTGTDTQYF. CDR3 nucleotides: TGTGCCAGCAGGGGGACAGGTACAGATACGCAGTATTTT. J is TRBJ2-3 and V is TRBV2; TRBD1 matches 8 bases. The CDR3 is 13 amino acids. In germline, CDR1 is SNHLY, CDR2 FYNNEI. The V and J ends lost 6 bases and 3 bases, in that order; junction bases with no gene match: 2.

The gene calls are TRBV6-5 and TRBJ2-5; tentative D call: TRBD2 (6 bases). The CDR3 has 15 amino acids. The V gene's germline CDR1 is MNHEY and CDR2 SVGAGI. V lost 5 bases to trimming and J lost 7 bases, with 20 bases between them. The CDR3 coding sequence is TGTGCCAGCAGTACGGACTCGGGACTTAGTGGGACCCAGTACTTC. Encoded protein: CASSTDSGLSGTQYF.

The chain employs TRBV5-8 and TRBJ2-1; 8 nucleotides line up with TRBD1. From germline, CDR1 is SGHTS and CDR2 YDEGEE. Trimming at V came to 4 bases and at J to 7 bases, leaving 7 bases not matched to a gene. This CDR3 is 14 amino acids long. The CDR3 here is CASSRRQGKNEQFF. The CDR3 DNA follows: TGTGCCAGCAGCAGACGACAGGGGAAAAATGAGCAGTTCTTC. Using reference TRBV5-8 and TRBJ2-1 for the parts outside the CDR3, the full variable domain is EAGVTQSPTHLIKTRGQQATLRCSPISGHTSVYWYQQALGLGLQFLLWYDEGEERNRGNFPPRFSGRQFPNYSSELNVNALELEDSALYLCASSRRQGKNEQFFGPGTRLTVL.

The CDR3 loop reads CASSLERDAYEQYF. DNA of the CDR3: TGTGCCAGCAGCTTGGAGCGGGACGCCTACGAGCAGTACTTC. This chain connects TRBV5-7 to TRBJ2-7, with 7 positions matching TRBD2. Being an ORF, TRBV5-7 has a function that is uncertain. This CDR3 is 14 amino acids long. The V gene end was trimmed by 0 bases and the J gene end by 2 bases; junction bases not matched to a gene: 2.